This TCR beta chain was obtained from a study of cytomegalovirus exposure and HLA in healthy donors. The CDR3 spans 14 residues. The germline V and J ends were trimmed by 5 bases and 5 bases, with 13 bases remaining between them. The germline V gene encodes CDR1 SGHAT and CDR2 FQNNGV. Data came from immunoSEQ multiplex PCR; TCRdb stores just in-frame clones and leaves some out. The table lists around 300,000 clones, 80% to 90% of them singletons, with 0.95% to 1.1% in the top ten. The rearrangement uses TRBV11-2 and TRBJ2-4, with D possibly TRBD1 on 6 matching bases. Sequenced: PBMCs. This receptor was identified in a woman aged 18-30 years in good health and CMV-seronegative. This CDR3 is CASSHIQGQNIQYF. The CDR3 region has the DNA TGTGCCAGCAGCCACATACAGGGCCAAAACATTCAGTACTTC.